The 32 T cell receptor beta chains listed next were all sequenced from one sample in a study of blood T cell repertoires in COVID-19. Only in-frame clones appear in the TCRdb table, and some are missing; sequencing was by immunoSEQ multiplex PCR. The data show under 150,000 clones, with approximately 85% seen just once and approximately 8% held by the top ten. The sequencing sample was made of peripheral blood. These receptor sequences come from a woman between 55 and 75 years old with COVID-19, enrolled during active disease.

V gene TRBV9 combines with J gene TRBJ1-2; tentatively, D is TRBD1 (6 bases). CDR1 is SGDLS, CDR2 YYNGEE, per germline. The CDR3 has 16 amino acids. With 0 bases removed from V and 6 bases from J, the gap between germline ends came to 18 bases. The CDR3 here is CASSVGKGDPINGYTF. In nucleotides, the CDR3 is TGTGCCAGCAGCGTAGGCAAGGGGGATCCTATCAATGGCTACACCTTC.

This clone has a handful of counts. The chain employs TRBV7-9 and TRBJ1-2; TRBD1 is a possible D gene (5 bases). The CDR3 is made up of 15 amino acids. The ends were cut back, 0 bases at V and 3 bases at J, with 11 bases in the middle. In germline, CDR1 is SEHNR, CDR2 FQNEAQ (reference sequence). The CDR3 DNA reads TGTGCCAGCAGCTTAGCCCGACAAGGGGACTATGGCTACACCTTC. Translated, it gives CASSLARQGDYGYTF.

The chain has TRBV7-9 and TRBJ1-1, with TRBD1 matching over 8 bases. The J segment lost 1 base and the V segment lost 4 bases, leaving 11 bases of the junction unmatched. Germline V lookup: CDR1 SEHNR, CDR2 FQNEAQ (reference sequence). This CDR3 has 17 residues. The CDR3 is CASSSWPGQGTNTEAFF. The CDR3 coding sequence is TGTGCCAGCAGCTCCTGGCCTGGACAGGGAACGAACACTGAAGCTTTCTTT.

The chain has TRBV7-9 and TRBJ2-5; 10 bases line up with TRBD2. The junction had 7 bases not matched to a gene; V was cut back by 1 base and J by 5 bases. Germline V gene lookup returns CDR1 SEHNR and CDR2 FQNEAQ (reference sequence). The CDR3 consists of 16 residues. The CDR3 spells CASSLGSGGERETQYF. The CDR3 bases are TGTGCCAGCAGCTTAGGAAGCGGGGGGGAACGGGAGACCCAGTACTTC.

V is TRBV30 and J is TRBJ1-2; 8 bases map to TRBD1. The CDR3 totals 14 residues. The germline gives CDR1 GTSNPN, CDR2 SVGIG (reference sequence). With V trimmed by 4 bases and J by 0 bases, 4 bases remained unmatched. The CDR3 is CAWTGGGSNYGYTF. CDR3 DNA: TGTGCCTGGACAGGGGGCGGTTCTAACTATGGCTACACCTTC.

V gene TRBV29-1 combines with J gene TRBJ2-2; D is possibly TRBD1 (6 bases). V lost 2 bases, J lost 3 bases, and 13 bases lay in between. Germline values: CDR1 SQVTM, CDR2 ANQGSEA. The CDR3 runs to 15 residues. The CDR3 spells CSVENPDRYTGELFF. The CDR3 bases are TGCAGCGTTGAAAATCCCGACAGGTACACCGGGGAGCTGTTTTTT.

The chain employs TRBV7-8 and TRBJ2-5; 8 positions match TRBD1. The trim removed 5 bases at V and 1 base at J, leaving 6 bases unmatched. This CDR3 has 15 amino acids. Germline V gene data show CDR1 as SGHVS and CDR2 as FQNEAQ. The CDR3 coding sequence is TGTGCCAGCAGCCCCCTCGGGACAGGCCAAGAGACCCAGTACTTC. It specifies CASSPLGTGQETQYF.

V gene TRBV2 combines with J gene TRBJ1-6; D gene unclear. CDR1 is SNHLY and CDR2 is FYNNEI in the germline V gene. The length of the CDR3 is 15 residues. V gave up 0 bases and J gave up 4 bases, with 7 bases separating them. CDR3 protein: CASSEAFRYNSPLHF. CDR3 nucleotides: TGTGCCAGCAGTGAAGCCTTCAGGTATAATTCACCCCTCCACTTT.

The chain is built from TRBV7-3 and TRBJ2-1, with TRBD1 identical over 8 bases. The CDR3 covers 16 residues. J was trimmed by 2 bases and V by 6 bases; bases with no gene match: 9. Germline V gene lookup returns CDR1 SGHTA and CDR2 FQGTGA. DNA for the CDR3: TGTGCCAGCAGTCGACAGGGGATGAACACCTACAATGAGCAGTTCTTC. Protein: CASSRQGMNTYNEQFF.

The chain employs TRBV6-2 or TRBV6-3 and TRBJ1-1; unclear D gene. The CDR3 runs 11 residues. Looked up from germline, CDR1 is MNHEY and CDR2 is SVGEGT. The V end lost 5 bases, the J end lost 3 bases, and 4 bases lay between the germline ends. As DNA, the CDR3 is TGTGCCAGCAGTCTATACACTGAAGCTTTCTTT. Translation gives CASSLYTEAFF.

V is TRBV5-1 and J is TRBJ1-2, with D tentatively TRBD1 (5 bases). Trimming took 0 bases from V and 8 from J, leaving 14 bases between them. CDR1 and CDR2 from the germline V gene are SGHRS and YFSETQ. The CDR3 has 14 residues. This CDR3 is CASSLAQAGLGYTF. DNA of the CDR3: TGCGCCAGCAGCTTGGCCCAGGCAGGGCTAGGCTACACCTTC.

CDR3 DNA: TGTGCCAGTAGTATAAGACAGGGGATCTCCTACAATGAGCAGTTCTTC. Amino acid sequence: CASSIRQGISYNEQFF. The chain links TRBV19 to TRBJ2-1; 8 bases line up with TRBD1. The ends lost 2 bases at V and 0 bases at J; junction bases unmatched: 3. In germline, CDR1 is LNHDA, CDR2 SQIVND (reference sequence). This CDR3 has 16 amino acids.

This sequence joins TRBV20-1 and TRBJ2-3; maybe TRBD1 (5 bases). Germline V CDR1 and CDR2: DFQATT, SNEGSKA (reference sequence). There are 16 residues in the CDR3. Trimming took 3 bases from V and 3 from J, leaving 19 bases between them. In DNA form, the CDR3 reads TGCAGTGCTAGTTTGATTCTTCAGGGAAGGACAGATACGCAGTATTTT. Translating gives CSASLILQGRTDTQYF.

The chain carries TRBV19 and TRBJ2-2, with unresolved D. The germline gives CDR1 LNHDA, CDR2 SQIVND (reference sequence). The CDR3 has 11 amino acids. V was cut by 9 bases and J by 8 bases, with 10 bases left in between. CDR3 coding DNA: TGTGCCAGCTCTTTTTTGGGGGAGCTGTTTTTT. It translates to CASSFLGELFF.

The chain employs TRBV6-1 and TRBJ1-2; 8 bases are shared with TRBD1. This CDR3 is built from 14 residues. The germline V gene encodes CDR1 MNHNS and CDR2 SASEGT. Trimming removed 0 bases from V and 6 bases from J; junction bases left unmatched: 3. DNA of the CDR3: TGTGCCAGCAGTGAAGCCCGCAGGGGGCATGGCTACACCTTC. Amino acid sequence: CASSEARRGHGYTF.

The chain uses TRBV30 and TRBJ1-5, with a possible D match to TRBD1 (6 bases). The CDR3 is 13 amino acids. The V gene lost 3 bases and the J gene lost 2 bases, with 8 bases spanning the gap. The germline V gene has CDR1 GTSNPN and CDR2 SVGIG (reference sequence). CDR3 loop: CAWRSGGNQPQHF. DNA for the CDR3: TGTGCCTGGAGGTCAGGGGGCAATCAGCCCCAGCATTTT. Combining the CDR3 with reference TRBV30 and TRBJ1-5 gives the whole variable domain SQTIHQWPATLVQPVGSPLSLECTVEGTSNPNLYWYRQAAGRGLQLLFYSVGIGQISSEVPQNLSASRPQDRQFILSSKKLLLSDSGFYLCAWRSGGNQPQHFGDGTRLSIL.

The chain is built from TRBV15 and TRBJ2-3, with 16 bases identical to TRBD2. With 3 bases clipped from V and 1 base from J, the junction kept 4 bases outside the gene matches. Germline lookup yields CDR1 LNHNV and CDR2 YYDKDF (reference sequence). This CDR3 has 18 residues. The CDR3 region is CATSRGTSGGARTDTQYF. The CDR3 DNA sequence: TGTGCCACCAGCAGGGGGACTAGCGGGGGGGCACGCACAGATACGCAGTATTTT.

The rearrangement links TRBV7-9 to TRBJ1-4, with D possibly being TRBD1 (6 bases). CDR1 SEHNR and CDR2 FQNEAQ come from the germline V gene (reference sequence). V lost 2 bases and J 7 bases, leaving 11 bases between the germline ends. The CDR3 totals 14 residues. The CDR3 DNA reads as TGTGCCAGCAGCTTAATACAGGGAAGTGAAAAACTGTTTTTT. Its protein product is CASSLIQGSEKLFF.

The chain is built from TRBV6-6 and TRBJ2-4; D possibly corresponds to TRBD2 (5 bases). Germline V gene sequence: CDR1 MNHNY, CDR2 SVGAGI (reference sequence). This CDR3 is built from 14 residues. Trimming took off 6 bases at V and 0 bases at J, with 9 bases between the two ends. The chain's CDR3 is CASSSAGAKNIQYF. The CDR3 DNA follows: TGTGCCAGCAGCTCCGCGGGAGCCAAAAACATTCAGTACTTC.

This chain links TRBV19 with TRBJ2-5; 11 bases align to TRBD1. Germline lookup yields CDR1 LNHDA and CDR2 SQIVND (reference sequence). The CDR3 totals 16 residues. The junction had 2 bases not matched to a gene; V was cut back by 1 base and J by 1 base. The CDR3, as DNA: TGTGCCAGTAGTATAGGCGGGACAGGGGGCCAAGAGACCCAGTACTTC. It encodes CASSIGGTGGQETQYF.

This clone showed up just a few times. The rearrangement links TRBV7-2 to TRBJ1-1; possible D gene TRBD1, 5 bases. The CDR3 contains 12 residues. The ends were cut back, 0 bases at V and 14 bases at J, with 13 bases in the middle. Germline values: CDR1 SGHTA, CDR2 FQGNSA. The chain's CDR3 is CASSLARGTNFF. Written as DNA, the CDR3 is TGTGCCAGCAGCTTAGCGCGGGGGACGAACTTCTTT.

The chain is built from TRBV7-3 and TRBJ1-3, with 10 positions matching TRBD1. Germline lookup yields CDR1 SGHTA and CDR2 FQGTGA. The CDR3 contains 15 residues. V trimming: 5 bases; J trimming: 0 bases; junction bases outside the gene matches: 1. CDR3 in DNA: TGTGCCAGCAGCAGGACAGGGGGCTCTGGAAACACCATATATTTT. This translates into CASSRTGGSGNTIYF.

CDR3 in amino acids: CASSQTGSYEQYF. The CDR3 DNA reads as TGTGCCAGCAGCCAGACGGGATCCTACGAGCAGTACTTC. V gene TRBV7-9 combines with J gene TRBJ2-7, with a tentative D call TRBD2 (5 bases). Germline V gives CDR1 SEHNR, CDR2 FQNEAQ (reference sequence). Trimming took 5 bases from V and 1 from J, leaving 9 bases between them. The CDR3 has 13 residues.

This chain links TRBV6-1 with TRBJ2-7, with 9 bases identical to TRBD1. V gave up 3 bases and J gave up 5 bases; unmatched junction bases: 5. The CDR3 is 14 amino acids. Germline V lookup: CDR1 MNHNS, CDR2 SASEGT. This chain's CDR3 is CASSEWTGDNEQYF. The CDR3 DNA is TGTGCCAGCAGTGAGTGGACAGGGGATAACGAGCAGTACTTC.

This chain joins TRBV10-3 and TRBJ1-1; 9 bases fit TRBD1. The CDR3 has 16 residues. The junction had 3 bases not matched to a gene; V was cut back by 0 bases and J by 1 base. CDR1 is ENHRY, CDR2 SYGVKD, per germline. CDR3 coding DNA: TGTGCCATCAGTGAGTCGGGACAGGGACAGAACACTGAAGCTTTCTTT. Protein: CAISESGQGQNTEAFF.

There are a few counts of this clone. The rearrangement links TRBV7-9 to TRBJ1-1, with D possibly matching TRBD1 (6 bases). With 4 bases removed from V and 3 bases from J, the gap between germline ends came to 18 bases. Germline V CDR1 and CDR2: SEHNR, FQNEAQ (reference sequence). This CDR3 is 16 amino acids long. In nucleotides, the CDR3 is TGTGCCAGCAGCTCCCCCCGCGAGGCAGGGGACACTGAAGCTTTCTTT. Its translation is CASSSPREAGDTEAFF. The variable domain in full, with the rest retrieved from reference TRBV7-9 and TRBJ1-1, is DTGVSQNPRHKITKRGQNVTFRCDPISEHNRLYWYRQTLGQGPEFLTYFQNEAQLEKSRLLSDRFSAERPKGSFSTLEIQRTEQGDSAMYLCASSSPREAGDTEAFFGQGTRLTVV.

The rearrangement uses TRBV4-2 and TRBJ1-2; 7 positions agree with TRBD1. The CDR3 spans 16 residues. Germline V gives CDR1 LGHNA, CDR2 YNFKEQ. Trimming removed 0 bases from V and 6 bases from J; junction bases left unmatched: 10. In nucleotides, the CDR3 is TGTGCCAGCAGCCAAGATAAGTTTGAACAGGGGAATGGCTACACCTTC. Translated: CASSQDKFEQGNGYTF.

This chain uses TRBV19 with TRBJ2-7; TRBD1 might be the D (6 bases). The CDR3 consists of 15 residues. Germline V lookup: CDR1 LNHDA, CDR2 SQIVND (reference sequence). Trimming took off 3 bases at V and 2 bases at J, with 14 bases between the two ends. CDR3 sequence: CASSIGTRKTYEQYF. DNA of the CDR3: TGTGCCAGTAGTATCGGGACACGGAAAACCTACGAGCAGTACTTC.

The gene calls are TRBV7-7 and TRBJ2-2; D call uncertain. Between the trimmed V and J ends, which lost 1 base and 2 bases, there was a span of 5 bases. Germline assignment: CDR1 SSHAT and CDR2 FNYEAQ (reference sequence). The CDR3 consists of 14 residues. In DNA, the CDR3 is TGTGCCAGCAGCTTAGACAGAAACACCGGGGAGCTGTTTTTT. Translation gives CASSLDRNTGELFF. Together with reference TRBV7-7 and TRBJ2-2, the CDR3 gives the full variable domain: GAGVSQSPRYKVTKRGQDVTLRCDPISSHATLYWYQQALGQGPEFLTYFNYEAQPDKSGLPSDRFSAERPEGSISTLTIQRTEQRDSAMYRCASSLDRNTGELFFGEGSRLTVL.

CDR3 region: CASTASGGTYEQYF. CDR3 coding DNA: TGTGCCAGCACGGCGTCGGGGGGTACCTACGAGCAGTACTTC. The J gene is TRBJ2-7, the V gene TRBV19, with 7 positions matching TRBD2. Unmatched junction bases numbered 10, after V lost 9 bases and J lost 2 bases. The CDR3 loop spans 14 amino acids. The germline V gene has CDR1 LNHDA and CDR2 SQIVND (reference sequence).

This chain links TRBV10-2 with TRBJ2-5; 11 nucleotides match TRBD2. Germline values: CDR1 WSHSY, CDR2 SAAADI. This CDR3 comprises 13 residues. Losses at the gene ends were 10 bases for V and 3 bases for J; bases not matched to a gene: 4. In nucleotides, the CDR3 is TGCGCCAATTATAGCGGGGGGGAAGAGACCCAGTACTTC. This sequence encodes CANYSGGEETQYF.

The genes are TRBV10-3 and TRBJ1-2; a possible D gene is TRBD1 (6 bases). Per germline, CDR1 ENHRY and CDR2 SYGVKD. CDR3 length: 14 residues. V was shortened by 4 bases and J by 9 bases, with 18 bases between the two germline ends. The CDR3 nucleotides are TGTGCCATCAGTGCCGGACAGAAGACGGAACGCTACACCTTC. Amino acid sequence: CAISAGQKTERYTF.